This T cell receptor (beta chain) was found in a study of blood T cell repertoires in COVID-19. Study-level background: Sources were T cells, B-cell-depleted T cells, or PBMCs; the material itself was cDNA or gDNA.

Original data processing: Reference gene primer amplification yielded estimated nucleated cell counts. TCRdb's copy holds only in-frame clones and misses some; the assay was immunoSEQ multiplex PCR. The DNA was the basis for D and trimming; V, J and clone size are from that table. The sample has about 200,000 clones, around 79% seen once. While infection was still active, Seattle patients were enrolled and then followed longitudinally. The CDR3 loop spans 13 amino acids. With V trimmed by 7 bases and J by 4 bases, 6 bases remained unmatched. The specimen was peripheral blood. The rearrangement uses TRBV12-3 or TRBV12-4 and TRBJ1-2; TRBD1 agrees at 7 bases. The sequence derives from a middle-aged woman with COVID-19, enrolled during active disease. CDR3 residues: CASTWDSLYGYTF. The CDR3, as DNA: TGTGCCAGCACCTGGGACAGCCTCTATGGCTACACCTTC.